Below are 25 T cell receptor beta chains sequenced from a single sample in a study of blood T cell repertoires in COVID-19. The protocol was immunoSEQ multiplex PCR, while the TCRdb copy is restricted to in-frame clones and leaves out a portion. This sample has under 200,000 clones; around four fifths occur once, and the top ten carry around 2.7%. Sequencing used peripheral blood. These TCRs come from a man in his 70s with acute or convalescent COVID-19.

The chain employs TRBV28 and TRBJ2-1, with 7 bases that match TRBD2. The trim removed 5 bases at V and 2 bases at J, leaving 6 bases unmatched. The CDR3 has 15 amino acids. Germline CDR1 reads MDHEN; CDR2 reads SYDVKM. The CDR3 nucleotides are TGTGCCAGCAGTCGCTCTAGCGGACCCTACAATGAGCAGTTCTTC. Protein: CASSRSSGPYNEQFF.

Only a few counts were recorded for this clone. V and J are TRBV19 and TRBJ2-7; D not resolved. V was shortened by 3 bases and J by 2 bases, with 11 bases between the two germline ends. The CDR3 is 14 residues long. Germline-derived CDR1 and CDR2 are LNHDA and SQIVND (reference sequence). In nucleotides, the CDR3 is TGTGCCAGTAGTATTCTAGGCGGTCCCTACGAGCAGTACTTC. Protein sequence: CASSILGGPYEQYF. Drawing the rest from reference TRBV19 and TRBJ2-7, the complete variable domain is DGGITQSPKYLFRKEGQNVTLSCEQNLNHDAMYWYRQDPGQGLRLIYYSQIVNDFQKGDIAEGYSVSREKKESFPLTVTSAQKNPTAFYLCASSILGGPYEQYFGPGTRLTVT.

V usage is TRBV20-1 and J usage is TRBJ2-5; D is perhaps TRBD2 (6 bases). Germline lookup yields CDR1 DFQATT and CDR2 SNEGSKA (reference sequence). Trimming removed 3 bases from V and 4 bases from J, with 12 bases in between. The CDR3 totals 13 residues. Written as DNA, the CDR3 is TGCAGTGCTAGTGGCCGGCGGGGAGAGACCCAGTACTTC. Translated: CSASGRRGETQYF.

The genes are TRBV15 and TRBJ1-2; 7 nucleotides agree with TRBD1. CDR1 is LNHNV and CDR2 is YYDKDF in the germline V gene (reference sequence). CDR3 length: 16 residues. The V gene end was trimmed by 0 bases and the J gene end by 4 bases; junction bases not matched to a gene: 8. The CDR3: CATSRDRTGERYGYTF. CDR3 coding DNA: TGTGCCACCAGCAGAGATAGGACAGGTGAACGCTATGGCTACACCTTC.

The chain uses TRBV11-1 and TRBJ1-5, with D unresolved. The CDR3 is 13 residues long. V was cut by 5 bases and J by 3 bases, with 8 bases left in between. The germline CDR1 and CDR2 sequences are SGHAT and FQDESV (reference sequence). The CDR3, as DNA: TGTGCCAGCAGCACCCAGAACAATCAGCCCCAGCATTTT. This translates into CASSTQNNQPQHF. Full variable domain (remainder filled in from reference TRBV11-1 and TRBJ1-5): EAEVAQSPRYKITEKSQAVAFWCDPISGHATLYWYRQILGQGPELLVQFQDESVVDDSQLPKDRFSAERLKGVDSTLKIQPAELGDSAMYLCASSTQNNQPQHFGDGTRLSIL.

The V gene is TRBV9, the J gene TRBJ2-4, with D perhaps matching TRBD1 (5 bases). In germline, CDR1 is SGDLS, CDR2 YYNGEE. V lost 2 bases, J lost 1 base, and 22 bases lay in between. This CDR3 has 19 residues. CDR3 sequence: CASSVEGASSMGAKNIQYF. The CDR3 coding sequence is TGTGCCAGCAGCGTGGAAGGGGCGAGTAGTATGGGGGCCAAAAACATTCAGTACTTC.

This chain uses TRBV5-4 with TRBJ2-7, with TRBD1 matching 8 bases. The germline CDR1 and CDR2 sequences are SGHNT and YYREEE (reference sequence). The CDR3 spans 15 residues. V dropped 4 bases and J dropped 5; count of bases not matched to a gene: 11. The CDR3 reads CASSRTRTGTHEQYF. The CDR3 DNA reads TGTGCCAGCAGCCGAACCAGGACAGGGACCCACGAGCAGTACTTC. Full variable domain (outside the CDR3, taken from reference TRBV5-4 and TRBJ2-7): ETGVTQSPTHLIKTRGQQVTLRCSSQSGHNTVSWYQQALGQGPQFIFQYYREEENGRGNFPPRFSGLQFPNYSSELNVNALELDDSALYLCASSRTRTGTHEQYFGPGTRLTVT.

CDR3 sequence (DNA): TGTGCCAGCACTCAGGGTAACTCTGGAAACACCATATATTTT. As protein: CASTQGNSGNTIYF. The chain recombines TRBV6-5 with TRBJ1-3; tentatively, D is TRBD1 (5 bases). Germline values: CDR1 MNHEY, CDR2 SVGAGI. The CDR3 has 14 amino acids. Trimming shortened V by 7 bases and J by 0 bases, and 10 bases separated the two germline ends.

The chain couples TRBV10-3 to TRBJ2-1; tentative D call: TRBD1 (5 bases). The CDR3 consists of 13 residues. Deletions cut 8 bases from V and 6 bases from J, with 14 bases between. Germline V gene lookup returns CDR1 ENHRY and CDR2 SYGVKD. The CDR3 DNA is TGTGCCATCCGGAATAGAAGGGGCAATGAGCAGTTCTTC. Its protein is CAIRNRRGNEQFF.

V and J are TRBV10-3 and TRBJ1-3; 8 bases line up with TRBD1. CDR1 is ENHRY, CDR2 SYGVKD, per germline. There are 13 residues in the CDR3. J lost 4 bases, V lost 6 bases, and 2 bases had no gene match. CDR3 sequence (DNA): TGTGCCATCAGCCAGGGGGCCGGAAACACCATATATTTT. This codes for CAISQGAGNTIYF.

CDR3 sequence (DNA): TGCGCCAGCAGCCAAGATACTAGCGGGGAACCTATCTACTACAATGAGCAGTTCTTC. It is translated as CASSQDTSGEPIYYNEQFF. V and J are TRBV4-3 and TRBJ2-1; 10 positions match TRBD2. The V gene's germline CDR1 is LGHNA and CDR2 YSLEER. Unmatched junction bases numbered 11, after V lost 0 bases and J lost 3 bases. The CDR3 extends over 19 amino acids.

The CDR3 DNA follows: TGTGCCAGCAGTTCCGAGGGACTAGCGGCGGCCTACGAGCAGTACTTC. It encodes CASSSEGLAAAYEQYF. The V call is TRBV7-2, the J call TRBJ2-7; 11 bases are shared with TRBD2. The J segment lost 2 bases and the V segment lost 6 bases, leaving 9 bases of the junction unmatched. In germline, CDR1 is SGHTA, CDR2 FQGNSA. The CDR3 loop spans 16 amino acids.

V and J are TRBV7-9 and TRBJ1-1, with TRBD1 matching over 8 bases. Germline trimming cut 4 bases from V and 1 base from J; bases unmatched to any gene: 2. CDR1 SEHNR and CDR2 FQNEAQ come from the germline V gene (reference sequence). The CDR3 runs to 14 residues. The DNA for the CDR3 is TGTGCCAGCAGCTGGGACAGGCCGAACACTGAAGCTTTCTTT. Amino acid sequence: CASSWDRPNTEAFF.

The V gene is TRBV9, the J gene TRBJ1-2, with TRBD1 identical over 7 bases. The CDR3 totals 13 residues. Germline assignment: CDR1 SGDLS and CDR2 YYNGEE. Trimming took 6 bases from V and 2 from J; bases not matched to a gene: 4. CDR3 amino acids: CASNLQGNYGYTF. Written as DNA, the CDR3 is TGTGCCAGCAACCTACAGGGGAACTATGGCTACACCTTC.

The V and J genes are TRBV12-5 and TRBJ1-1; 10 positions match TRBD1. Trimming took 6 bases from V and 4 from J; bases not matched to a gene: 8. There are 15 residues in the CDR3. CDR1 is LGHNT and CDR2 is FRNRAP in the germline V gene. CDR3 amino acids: CASGPGQGRVTEAFF. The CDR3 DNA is TGTGCTAGTGGACCGGGACAGGGGAGAGTCACTGAAGCTTTCTTT.

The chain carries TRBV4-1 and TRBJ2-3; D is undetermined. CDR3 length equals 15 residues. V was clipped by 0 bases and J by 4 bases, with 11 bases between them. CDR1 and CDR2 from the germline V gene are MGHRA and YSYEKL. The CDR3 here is CASSQEMLEADTQYF. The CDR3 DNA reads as TGCGCCAGCAGCCAAGAAATGCTAGAGGCAGATACGCAGTATTTT.

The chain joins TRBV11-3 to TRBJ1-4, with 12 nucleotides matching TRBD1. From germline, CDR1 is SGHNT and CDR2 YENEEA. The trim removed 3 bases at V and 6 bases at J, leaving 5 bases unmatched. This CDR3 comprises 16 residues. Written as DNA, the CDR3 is TGTGCCAGCAGCTTGGGACAGGGGGCAAGGGATGAAAAACTGTTTTTT. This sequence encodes CASSLGQGARDEKLFF.

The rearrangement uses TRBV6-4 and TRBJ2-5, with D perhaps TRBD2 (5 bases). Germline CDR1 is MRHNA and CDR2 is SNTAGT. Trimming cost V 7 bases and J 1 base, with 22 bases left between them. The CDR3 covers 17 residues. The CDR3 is CASTSGTAGSIQETQYF. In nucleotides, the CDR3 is TGTGCCAGCACCTCGGGAACTGCTGGGAGCATCCAAGAGACCCAGTACTTC.

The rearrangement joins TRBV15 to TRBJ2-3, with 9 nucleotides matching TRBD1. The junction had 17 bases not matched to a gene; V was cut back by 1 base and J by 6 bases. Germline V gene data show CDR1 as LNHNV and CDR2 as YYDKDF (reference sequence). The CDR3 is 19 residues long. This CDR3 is CATSRGAPGQGSLIDTQYF. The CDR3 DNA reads TGTGCCACCAGCAGAGGCGCCCCGGGACAGGGTTCTCTTATCGATACGCAGTATTTT.

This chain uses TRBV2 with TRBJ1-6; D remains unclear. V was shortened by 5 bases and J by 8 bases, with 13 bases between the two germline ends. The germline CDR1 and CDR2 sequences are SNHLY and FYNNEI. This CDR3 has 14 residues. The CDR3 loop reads CASSSEGPDSPLHF. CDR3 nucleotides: TGTGCCAGCAGTTCAGAGGGTCCGGATTCACCCCTCCACTTT. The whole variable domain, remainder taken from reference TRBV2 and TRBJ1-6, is EPEVTQTPSHQVTQMGQEVILRCVPISNHLYFYWYRQILGQKVEFLVSFYNNEISEKSEIFDDQFSVERPDGSNFTLKIRSTKLEDSAMYFCASSSEGPDSPLHFGNGTRLTVT.

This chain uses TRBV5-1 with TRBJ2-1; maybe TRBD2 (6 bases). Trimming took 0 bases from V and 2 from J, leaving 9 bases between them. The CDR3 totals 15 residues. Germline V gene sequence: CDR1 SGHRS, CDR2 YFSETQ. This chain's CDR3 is CASSLDGRAYNEQFF. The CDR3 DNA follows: TGCGCCAGCAGCTTGGACGGGAGAGCCTACAATGAGCAGTTCTTC.

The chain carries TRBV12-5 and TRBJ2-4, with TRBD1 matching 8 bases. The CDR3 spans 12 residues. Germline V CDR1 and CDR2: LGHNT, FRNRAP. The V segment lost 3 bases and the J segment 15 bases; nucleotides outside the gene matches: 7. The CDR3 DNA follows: TGTGCTAGTGGTTTACCGGGACAGGAGCGGTACTTC. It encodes CASGLPGQERYF.

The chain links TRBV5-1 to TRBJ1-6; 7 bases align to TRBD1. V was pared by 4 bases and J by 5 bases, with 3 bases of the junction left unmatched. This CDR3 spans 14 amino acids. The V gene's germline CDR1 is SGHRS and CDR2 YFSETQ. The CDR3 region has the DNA TGCGCCAGCAGCGTGGACAGGAATAATTCACCCCTCCACTTT. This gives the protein CASSVDRNNSPLHF.

CDR3 loop: CASKGTGGHNEQFF. The CDR3 coding sequence is TGTGCCAGCAAAGGGACAGGGGGCCACAATGAGCAGTTCTTC. V is TRBV2 and J is TRBJ2-1; TRBD1 agrees at 12 bases. With V trimmed by 7 bases and J by 5 bases, 3 bases remained unmatched. This CDR3 comprises 14 residues. Germline V gene data show CDR1 as SNHLY and CDR2 as FYNNEI.

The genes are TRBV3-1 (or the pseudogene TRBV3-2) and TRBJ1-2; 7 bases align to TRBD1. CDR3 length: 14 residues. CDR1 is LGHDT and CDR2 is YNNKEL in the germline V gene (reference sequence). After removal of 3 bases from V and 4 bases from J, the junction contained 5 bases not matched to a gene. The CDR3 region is CASSHDREPYGYTF. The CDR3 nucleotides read TGTGCCAGCAGCCACGACAGGGAACCCTATGGCTACACCTTC.